A single sample is the source of the 10 T cell receptor beta chains below, sequenced in a study of early T cells in non-severe SARS-CoV-2 infection. TCRdb analysed the 5' RACE reads with MiXCR anew, one entry per CDR3 protein. The data contain about 64,000 distinct CDR3 sequences, 11% of them seen just once; the ten biggest clones take up roughly 3%. The sample consisted of whole blood, taken at baseline. All receptors derive from an adult who was a healthcare worker with PCR-confirmed SARS-CoV-2 infection or an uninfected control (not recorded which).

The chain is built from TRBV20-1 and TRBJ2-3; a possible D gene is TRBD1 (6 bases). The CDR3 has 15 residues. Trimming pared 4 bases from V and 0 bases from J, leaving 14 bases between. CDR1 and CDR2 from the germline V gene are DFQATT and SNEGSKA (reference sequence). The CDR3 DNA is TGCAGTGCTACAAGCGGACAGACAAGCACAGATACGCAGTATTTT. This codes for CSATSGQTSTDTQYF.

This clonotype has ten or more counts. The rearrangement joins TRBV12-3 or TRBV12-4 to TRBJ2-5; D is possibly TRBD1 (6 bases). Trimming removed 6 bases at V and 5 bases at J, with 16 bases between. This CDR3 is built from 14 residues. CDR3 sequence reads: CASSPTGMSETQYF. The CDR3 DNA is TGTGCCAGCAGCCCCACAGGGATGTCGGAGACCCAGTACTTC.

This clonotype occurred a few times. CDR3 residues: CASSSRGVADTQYF. The DNA for the CDR3 is TGTGCCAGCAGTTCCCGGGGGGTAGCAGATACGCAGTATTTT. V and J are TRBV6-1 and TRBJ2-3, with 7 bases fitting TRBD2. Trimming removed 5 bases from V and 4 bases from J; junction bases left unmatched: 6. The CDR3 length is 14 residues. Per germline, CDR1 MNHNS and CDR2 SASEGT.

Note on this clonotype: One end of the junction fails to match germline, which may point to a read error. This chain joins TRBV10-1 and TRBJ2-2, with D possibly TRBD2 on 5 matching bases. The CDR3 runs to 14 residues. CDR1 WNHNN and CDR2 SYGVQD come from the germline V gene (reference sequence). The CDR3 region has the DNA TGCGCCAGCTCTCCTTCCGGGCGCACCGGGGAGCCGTTTTTT. It specifies CASSPSGRTGEPFF.

This clonotype was detected ten times or more. The chain joins TRBV11-2 to TRBJ2-1; 10 bases match TRBD2. This CDR3 contains 16 residues. With 3 bases clipped from V and 9 bases from J, the junction kept 11 bases outside the gene matches. Germline V gene lookup returns CDR1 SGHAT and CDR2 FQNNGV. CDR3 loop: CASSFSRLAGAIEQFF. The CDR3 region has the DNA TGTGCCAGCAGCTTTAGTCGGCTAGCGGGGGCCATTGAGCAGTTCTTC. The full variable domain, its missing parts supplied by reference TRBV11-2 and TRBJ2-1, is EAGVAQSPRYKIIEKRQSVAFWCNPISGHATLYWYQQILGQGPKLLIQFQNNGVVDDSQLPKDRFSAERLKGVDSTLKIQPAKLEDSAVYLCASSFSRLAGAIEQFFGPGTRLTVL.

This clonotype was seen a handful of times. For the CDR3, the DNA is TGTGCCAGCAGTTACTTGGGGGGGACTGAAGCTTTCTTT. Amino acid sequence: CASSYLGGTEAFF. The chain couples TRBV6-5 to TRBJ1-1; D possibly corresponds to TRBD1 (5 bases). The CDR3 loop spans 13 amino acids. Germline V gene lookup returns CDR1 MNHEY and CDR2 SVGAGI. V shed 1 base and J shed 5 bases, with 8 bases lying between them.

V and J are TRBV5-5 and TRBJ2-3; D gene unclear. The CDR3 is 14 residues long. CDR1 and CDR2 (germline): SGHKS, YYEKEE (reference sequence). V lost 0 bases and J lost 2, with 7 bases in between. The CDR3 DNA is TGTGCCAGCAGCTTGGCCATCCACACAGATACGCAGTATTTT. Amino acid sequence: CASSLAIHTDTQYF.

This clonotype was seen a handful of times. This chain links TRBV20-1 with TRBJ2-3; D tentatively fits TRBD1 or TRBD2 (5 bases each). Trimming took off 1 base at V and 5 bases at J, with 16 bases between the two ends. This CDR3 has 15 residues. The germline V gene has CDR1 DFQATT and CDR2 SNEGSKA (reference sequence). CDR3 DNA sequence: TGCAGTGCTAGAGGCTTACTAGGGGATGGAGATACGCAGTATTTT. This encodes CSARGLLGDGDTQYF.

This clonotype was found a few times. The chain has TRBV18 and TRBJ1-1; D gene unclear. Germline V lookup: CDR1 KGHSH, CDR2 LQKENI. V was cut by 1 base and J by 8 bases, with 5 bases left in between. CDR3 size: 11 residues. Here the CDR3 DNA reads TGTGCCAGCTCACCACAATCAGAAGCTTTCTTT. The encoded protein is CASSPQSEAFF. Filled out from reference TRBV18 and TRBJ1-1, the complete variable domain reads NAGVMQNPRHLVRRRGQEARLRCSPMKGHSHVYWYRQLPEEGLKFMVYLQKENIIDESGMPKERFSAEFPKEGPSILRIQQVVRGDSAAYFCASSPQSEAFFGQGTRLTVV.

This clonotype was seen a few times. The chain uses TRBV6-5 and TRBJ2-1; 9 bases map to TRBD2. V dropped 6 bases and J dropped 9; count of bases not matched to a gene: 9. Per germline, CDR1 MNHEY and CDR2 SVGAGI. CDR3 size: 14 residues. CDR3 bases: TGTGCCAGCAGGCTAGCGGGGAGGGAACCTGAGCAGTTCTTC. The encoded protein is CASRLAGREPEQFF.